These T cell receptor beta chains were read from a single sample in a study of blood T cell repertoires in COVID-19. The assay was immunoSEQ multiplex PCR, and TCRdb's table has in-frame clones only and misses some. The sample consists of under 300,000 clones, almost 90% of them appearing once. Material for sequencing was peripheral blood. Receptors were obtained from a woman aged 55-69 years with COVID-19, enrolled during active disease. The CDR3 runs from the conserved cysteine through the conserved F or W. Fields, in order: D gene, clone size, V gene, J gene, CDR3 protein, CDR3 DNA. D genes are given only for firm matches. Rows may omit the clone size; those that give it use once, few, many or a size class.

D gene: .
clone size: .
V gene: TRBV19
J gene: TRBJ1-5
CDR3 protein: CASSIDTGVNQPQHF
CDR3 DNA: TGTGCCAGTAGTATAGATACAGGAGTTAATCAGCCCCAGCATTTT

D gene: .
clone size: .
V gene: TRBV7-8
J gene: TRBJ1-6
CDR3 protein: CASSLGGLAGSSYNSPLHF
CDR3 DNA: TGTGCCAGCAGCTTAGGAGGCCTTGCGGGGAGCTCCTATAATTCACCCCTCCACTTT

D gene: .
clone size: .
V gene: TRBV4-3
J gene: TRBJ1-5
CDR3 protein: CASSQGQREQPQHF
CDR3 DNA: TGCGCCAGCAGCCAAGGTCAGCGGGAACAGCCCCAGCATTTT

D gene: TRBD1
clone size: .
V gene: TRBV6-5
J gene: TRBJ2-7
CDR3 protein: CASSIRGQEKYF
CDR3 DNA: TGTGCCAGCAGTATCCGGGGACAGGAAAAGTACTTC

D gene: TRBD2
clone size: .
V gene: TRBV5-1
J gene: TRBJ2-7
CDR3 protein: CASSPGEGPYEQYF
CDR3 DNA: TGCGCCAGCAGCCCCGGGGAGGGACCCTACGAGCAGTACTTC

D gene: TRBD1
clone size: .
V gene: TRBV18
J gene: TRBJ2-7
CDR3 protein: CASSPPRTGQSSYEQYF
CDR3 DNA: TGTGCCAGCTCACCTCCCAGGACAGGGCAAAGCTCCTACGAGCAGTACTTC

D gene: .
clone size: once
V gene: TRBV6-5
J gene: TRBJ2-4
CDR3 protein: CASSRSYDKKNIQYF
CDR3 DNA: TGTGCCAGCAGCCGTTCTTACGACAAGAAAAACATTCAGTACTTC

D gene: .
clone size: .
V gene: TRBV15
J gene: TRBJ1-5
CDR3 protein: CATSRDLAYPGSDSNQPQHF
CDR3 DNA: TGTGCCACCAGCAGAGATTTAGCCTACCCCGGCAGCGATAGCAATCAGCCCCAGCATTTT

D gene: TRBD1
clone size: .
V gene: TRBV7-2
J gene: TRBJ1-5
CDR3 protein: CASSPRGGQPQHF
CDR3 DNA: TGTGCCAGCAGCCCACGAGGGGGCCAGCCCCAGCATTTT

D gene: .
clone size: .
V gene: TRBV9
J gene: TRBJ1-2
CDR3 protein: CASSVGNTYGYTF
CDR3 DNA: TGTGCCAGCAGCGTAGGAAACACCTATGGCTACACCTTC

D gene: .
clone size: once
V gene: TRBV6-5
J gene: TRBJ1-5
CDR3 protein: CASSYSNQGDQPQHF
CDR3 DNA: TGTGCCAGCAGTTACTCGAACCAGGGTGATCAGCCCCAGCATTTT

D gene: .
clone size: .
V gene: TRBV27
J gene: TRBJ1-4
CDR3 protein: CASSLNPKRGQRVIGKLFF
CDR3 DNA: TGTGCCAGCAGTTTAAATCCAAAACGTGGACAGCGCGTGATTGGAAAACTGTTTTTT

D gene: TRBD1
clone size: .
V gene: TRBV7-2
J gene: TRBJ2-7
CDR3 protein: CASSFGQGRTYEQYF
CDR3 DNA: TGTGCCAGCAGCTTCGGACAGGGACGGACCTACGAGCAGTACTTC

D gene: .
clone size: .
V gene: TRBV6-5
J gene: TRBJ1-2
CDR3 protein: CASRGDREGIYGYTF
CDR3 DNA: TGTGCCAGCAGGGGGGACCGGGAGGGGATCTATGGCTACACCTTC

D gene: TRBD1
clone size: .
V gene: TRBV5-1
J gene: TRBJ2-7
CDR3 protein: CASSSSPDRTYEQYF
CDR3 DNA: TGCGCCAGCAGTTCTTCCCCGGACAGGACTTACGAGCAGTACTTC

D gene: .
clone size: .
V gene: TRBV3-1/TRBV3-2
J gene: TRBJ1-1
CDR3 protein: CASSYNTGTEAFF
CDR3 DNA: TGTGCCAGCAGCTATAACACGGGCACTGAAGCTTTCTTT

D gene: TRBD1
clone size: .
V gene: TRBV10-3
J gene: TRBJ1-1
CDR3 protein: CAISPGQGTNTEAFF
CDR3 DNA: TGTGCCATCAGCCCGGGACAGGGGACGAACACTGAAGCTTTCTTT

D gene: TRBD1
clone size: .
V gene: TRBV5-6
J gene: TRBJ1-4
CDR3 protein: CASSLTGGVNEKLFF
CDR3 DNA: TGTGCCAGCAGCTTGACAGGGGGCGTTAATGAAAAACTGTTTTTT

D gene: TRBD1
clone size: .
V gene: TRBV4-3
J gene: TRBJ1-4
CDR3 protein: CASSQILGTGGEKLFF
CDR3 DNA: TGCGCCAGCAGCCAAATTCTCGGGACAGGCGGTGAAAAACTGTTTTTT

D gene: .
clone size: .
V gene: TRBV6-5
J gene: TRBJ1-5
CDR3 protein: CASRRAGQPQHF
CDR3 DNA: TGTGCCAGCAGGCGGGCGGGTCAGCCCCAGCATTTT

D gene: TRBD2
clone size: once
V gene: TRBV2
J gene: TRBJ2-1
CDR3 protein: CASSAIFLAGEGEQFF
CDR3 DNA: TGTGCCAGCAGTGCGATCTTTCTAGCGGGGGAGGGTGAGCAGTTCTTC

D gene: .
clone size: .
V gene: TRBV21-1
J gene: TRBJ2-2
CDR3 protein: CASSNVRRLAENTGELFF
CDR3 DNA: TGTGCCAGCAGCAACGTCAGGCGGCTAGCGGAGAACACCGGGGAGCTGTTTTTT

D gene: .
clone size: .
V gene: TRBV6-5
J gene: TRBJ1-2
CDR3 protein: CASSYSSARANYGYTF
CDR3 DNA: TGTGCCAGCAGTTACTCGAGCGCCAGGGCAAACTATGGCTACACCTTC

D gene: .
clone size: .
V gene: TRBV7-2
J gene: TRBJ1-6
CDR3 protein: CASSLAQGFSPLHF
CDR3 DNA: TGTGCCAGCAGCTTAGCCCAGGGGTTTTCACCCCTCCACTTT

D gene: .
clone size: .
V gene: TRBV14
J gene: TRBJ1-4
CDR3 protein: CASSQDRREKLFF
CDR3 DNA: TGTGCCAGCAGCCAAGATAGGAGGGAAAAACTGTTTTTT

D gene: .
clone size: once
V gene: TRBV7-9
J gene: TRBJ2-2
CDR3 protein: CASSLDAPDTGELFF
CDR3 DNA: TGTGCCAGCAGCTTAGATGCGCCCGACACCGGGGAGCTGTTTTTT